The clone carrying this T cell receptor beta chain was observed a few times. In germline, CDR1 is MNHNS, CDR2 SASEGT. Trimming cost V 8 bases and J 0 bases, with 12 bases left between them. The CDR3 covers 14 residues. The data originate from a study of T cells in Graves' hyperthyroidism and ophthalmopathy. About the research overall: Sampling of peripheral blood happened at initial diagnosis, prior to any treatment.

Researchers took RNA transcripts and amplified the TCR beta CDR3 regions from them. First-round RT-PCR targeting the TCR CDR3 was performed with the HTBI primer set. From the multiplex PCR reads, TCRdb called clonotypes with MiXCR, one entry per CDR3 protein. The table lists 300,000 to 500,000 distinct CDR3 sequences, 11% to 15% of them singletons. V and J are TRBV6-1 and TRBJ2-3, with a possible D match to TRBD1 (6 bases). This TCR was recovered from a man aged 50 to 60 with Graves' ophthalmopathy. The sample was blood. The CDR3 loop reads CASDATGSTDTQYF. The CDR3 nucleotides read TGTGCCAGCGACGCGACAGGAAGCACAGATACGCAGTATTTT.